What follows are 11 T cell receptor beta chains derived from one specimen sequenced in a study of blood T cell repertoires in COVID-19. Assay: immunoSEQ multiplex PCR; the TCRdb copy retains only in-frame clones and omits some. The sample records 85,000 to 120,000 clones, 76% being singletons. The sequenced material came from peripheral blood. All receptors come from an elderly man with COVID-19, enrolled during active disease.

The V gene is TRBV20-1, the J gene TRBJ1-2; D is ambiguous. CDR3 length equals 11 residues. Germline V CDR1 and CDR2: DFQATT, SNEGSKA (reference sequence). The ends were cut back, 4 bases at V and 5 bases at J, with 8 bases in the middle. The CDR3, as DNA: TGCAGTGCTACTACTGTTTATGGCTACACCTTC. Protein: CSATTVYGYTF.

This clone was recorded many times. The V and J genes are TRBV6-2 or TRBV6-3 and TRBJ2-5; D is possibly TRBD1 (5 bases). Germline values: CDR1 MNHEY, CDR2 SVGEGT. V lost 5 bases and J lost 2, with 15 bases in between. The CDR3 contains 15 residues. The DNA for the CDR3 is TGTGCCAGCAGTGACACAGGAGTTTTACAAGAGACCCAGTACTTC. It is translated as CASSDTGVLQETQYF.

This clone was detected a few times. V and J are TRBV5-5 and TRBJ2-3, with 8 nucleotides matching TRBD2. The CDR3 sequence is 16 residues long. V lost 3 bases and J lost 5; bases outside the gene matches: 11. The germline V gene encodes CDR1 SGHKS and CDR2 YYEKEE (reference sequence). CDR3 coding DNA: TGTGCCAGCAGCTACCTTAGCGGGAAGGAGGGAGATACGCAGTATTTT. Its translation is CASSYLSGKEGDTQYF.

The chain has TRBV10-3 and TRBJ1-1; TRBD1 might be the D (5 bases). The V gene lost 2 bases and the J gene lost 2 bases, with 12 bases spanning the gap. The V gene's germline CDR1 is ENHRY and CDR2 SYGVKD. The CDR3 has 15 amino acids. The CDR3 region has the DNA TGTGCCATCAGTGAGCCGGGCAGGGAAAACACTGAAGCTTTCTTT. Translating gives CAISEPGRENTEAFF.

The chain has TRBV28 and TRBJ1-3; TRBD1 is a possible D gene (6 bases). The CDR3 spans 14 residues. Trimming took 8 bases from V and 0 from J, leaving 11 bases between them. CDR1 and CDR2 from the germline V gene are MDHEN and SYDVKM. The CDR3 sequence is CASQQGISGNTIYF. The CDR3 DNA is TGTGCCAGCCAACAGGGTATCTCTGGAAACACCATATATTTT.

V gene TRBV28 combines with J gene TRBJ2-7, with D possibly being TRBD2 (5 bases). V shed 4 bases and J shed 2 bases, with 12 bases lying between them. This CDR3 comprises 14 residues. Germline-derived CDR1 and CDR2 are MDHEN and SYDVKM. The CDR3 spells CASSSPGFPYEQYF. The DNA of the CDR3 is TGTGCCAGCAGTTCCCCGGGGTTCCCCTACGAGCAGTACTTC.

This sequence joins TRBV11-2 and TRBJ1-5; TRBD1 might be the D (5 bases). Trimming took off 4 bases at V and 11 bases at J, with 12 bases between the two ends. Per germline, CDR1 SGHAT and CDR2 FQNNGV. The CDR3 has 12 residues. Here the CDR3 reads CASSSPAGAQHF. CDR3 sequence (DNA): TGTGCCAGCAGCTCGCCCGCGGGGGCCCAGCATTTT.

This sequence joins TRBV12-3 or TRBV12-4 and TRBJ2-1; D remains ambiguous. The CDR3 extends over 12 amino acids. V was clipped by 3 bases and J by 5 bases, with 5 bases between them. The DNA for the CDR3 is TGTGCCAGCAGTTTCGGTAACAATGAGCAGTTCTTC. The encoded protein is CASSFGNNEQFF.

The chain combines TRBV18 with TRBJ1-1, with TRBD1 matching 10 bases. Germline V gene data show CDR1 as KGHSH and CDR2 as LQKENI. With 2 bases clipped from V and 7 bases from J, the junction kept 7 bases outside the gene matches. The CDR3 extends over 15 amino acids. The chain's CDR3 is CASSPTFGTGVEAFF. As DNA, the CDR3 is TGTGCCAGCTCACCAACCTTTGGGACAGGGGTTGAAGCTTTCTTT.

V is TRBV10-3 and J is TRBJ2-7; 9 nucleotides align to TRBD2. This CDR3 comprises 14 residues. Germline-derived CDR1 and CDR2 are ENHRY and SYGVKD. After removal of 6 bases from V and 5 bases from J, the junction contained 8 bases not matched to a gene. Written as DNA, the CDR3 is TGTGCCATCAGGGGACTAGCCCTGGGGGACGAGCAGTACTTC. Amino acid sequence: CAIRGLALGDEQYF.

This clone was observed a few times. The genes are TRBV28 and TRBJ1-2; D is possibly TRBD1 (6 bases). Germline V gene sequence: CDR1 MDHEN, CDR2 SYDVKM. The length of the CDR3 is 15 residues. V lost 3 bases and J lost 4, with 15 bases in between. Here the CDR3 reads CASSLTGGIFYGYTF. DNA for the CDR3: TGTGCCAGCAGTTTGACAGGCGGAATCTTCTATGGCTACACCTTC.